These 32 T cell receptor beta chains share one sample of origin, sequenced in a study of Ad26.COV2.S vaccination and SARS-CoV-2 variants. Produced via immunoSEQ multiplex PCR; TCRdb's table is partial and in-frame only. This table holds 300,000 to 500,000 clones, approximately 91% found once. The treatment was: some 20 received Ad26.COV2.S at low or high dose, single or two shots; five or six received placebo; per-sample allocation not given. The investigators took samples on day 63 after the first vaccine or placebo injection. The specimen comprised peripheral blood, sampled in a trial of Ad26.COV2.S vaccine versus placebo. These receptors were taken from a person aged 18 to 59 who received the Ad26.COV2.S COVID-19 vaccine or a placebo.

The J gene is TRBJ2-7, the V gene TRBV19, with TRBD2 matching 8 bases. The CDR3 extends over 13 amino acids. With V trimmed by 3 bases and J by 2 bases, 0 bases remained unmatched. Germline lookup yields CDR1 LNHDA and CDR2 SQIVND (reference sequence). The CDR3 nucleotides are TGTGCCAGTAGTATCGGGGGGGCCTACGAGCAGTACTTC. This codes for CASSIGGAYEQYF.

The CDR3 DNA sequence: TGTGCCAGCTCGCCGGGACAGGACGACTATGGCTACACCTTC. Its protein is CASSPGQDDYGYTF. The V call is TRBV18, the J call TRBJ1-2; 8 bases agree with TRBD1. CDR3 length: 14 residues. The germline gives CDR1 KGHSH, CDR2 LQKENI. J lost 3 bases, V lost 6 bases, and 6 bases had no gene match.

CDR3 loop: CAISESFEGNTEAFF. In DNA form, the CDR3 reads TGTGCCATCAGTGAGTCGTTTGAGGGGAACACTGAAGCTTTCTTT. This chain connects TRBV10-3 to TRBJ1-1; D gene uncertain. V gave up 0 bases and J gave up 1 base, with 9 bases separating them. This CDR3 has 15 residues. Per the germline V gene, CDR1 is ENHRY and CDR2 is SYGVKD.

This clone was observed a handful of times. The chain employs TRBV7-9 and TRBJ1-5; D perhaps matches TRBD1 (6 bases). CDR1 and CDR2 (germline): SEHNR, FQNEAQ (reference sequence). This CDR3 is 13 amino acids long. Trimming shortened V by 7 bases and J by 6 bases, and 13 bases separated the two germline ends. CDR3 in amino acids: CASTLEGGQPQHF. For the CDR3, the DNA is TGTGCCAGCACCCTGGAAGGGGGTCAGCCCCAGCATTTT. Filled out from reference TRBV7-9 and TRBJ1-5, the complete variable domain reads DTGVSQNPRHKITKRGQNVTFRCDPISEHNRLYWYRQTLGQGPEFLTYFQNEAQLEKSRLLSDRFSAERPKGSFSTLEIQRTEQGDSAMYLCASTLEGGQPQHFGDGTRLSIL.

The gene calls are TRBV27 and TRBJ1-6; D may be TRBD1 (5 bases). The CDR3 has 13 amino acids. Germline CDR1 reads MNHEY; CDR2 reads SMNVEV (reference sequence). Deletions cut 3 bases from V and 10 bases from J, with 10 bases between. CDR3 in DNA: TGTGCCAGCAGTTTGATCGGGGGGTCACCCCTCCACTTT. Its translation is CASSLIGGSPLHF.

This rearrangement joins TRBV11-2 to TRBJ2-7; a weak D match, TRBD2 (6 bases). CDR1 SGHAT and CDR2 FQNNGV come from the germline V gene. Trimming stripped 2 bases from V and 6 bases from J, with 17 bases between. The CDR3 consists of 15 residues. In nucleotides, the CDR3 is TGTGCCAGCAGCTTACCCCCTGGGGGGACCCCCGAGCAGTACTTC. It codes for CASSLPPGGTPEQYF.

The chain has TRBV10-1 and TRBJ1-1; 7 nucleotides align to TRBD1. V lost 6 bases to trimming and J lost 11 bases; unmatched junction nucleotides: 15. Germline V lookup: CDR1 WNHNN, CDR2 SYGVQD (reference sequence). CDR3 length: 14 amino acids. The CDR3 DNA sequence: TGCGCCAGCAGAGCAAGACAGGGAGCCCCGGGGGCTTTCTTT. This sequence encodes CASRARQGAPGAFF.

The chain carries TRBV6-5 and TRBJ2-7; 9 nucleotides align to TRBD1. The CDR3 covers 14 residues. Losses at the gene ends were 5 bases for V and 4 bases for J; bases not matched to a gene: 6. The germline gives CDR1 MNHEY, CDR2 SVGAGI. CDR3 protein: CASSPDRGSYEQYF. The CDR3 nucleotides read TGTGCCAGCAGTCCCGACAGGGGGTCTTACGAGCAGTACTTC.

CDR3 DNA sequence: TGTGCCAGCAGTGCAGTAAATCGGGGGGCGCCCATCTATGGCTACACCTTC. Its translation is CASSAVNRGAPIYGYTF. The chain uses TRBV6-1 and TRBJ1-2; perhaps TRBD1 as D (6 bases). Trimming pared 4 bases from V and 4 bases from J, leaving 22 bases between. This CDR3 spans 17 amino acids. Germline CDR1 and CDR2: MNHNS and SASEGT.

The chain joins TRBV6-5 to TRBJ2-1, with 8 bases fitting TRBD2. The ends lost 6 bases at V and 4 bases at J; junction bases unmatched: 8. Germline assignment: CDR1 MNHEY and CDR2 SVGAGI. The CDR3 loop spans 15 amino acids. In DNA form, the CDR3 reads TGTGCCAGCAGCCCAACGGGACTAGAGTACAATGAGCAGTTCTTC. Amino acids: CASSPTGLEYNEQFF.

The chain carries TRBV9 and TRBJ2-3; 10 nucleotides align to TRBD2. Germline V gene lookup returns CDR1 SGDLS and CDR2 YYNGEE. J gave up 7 bases and V 7 bases, and 12 bases lay outside the gene matches. This CDR3 region has 15 residues. In DNA form, the CDR3 reads TGTGCCAGCGTTTCTAGCGGGGGAGGCGTAAATACGCAGTATTTT. Translating gives CASVSSGGGVNTQYF. Complete variable domain (other parts from reference TRBV9 and TRBJ2-3): DSGVTQTPKHLITATGQRVTLRCSPRSGDLSVYWYQQSLDQGLQFLIQYYNGEERAKGNILERFSAQQFPDLHSELNLSSLELGDSALYFCASVSSGGGVNTQYFGPGTRLTVL.

This clone was counted a single time. J is TRBJ2-7 and V is TRBV19; 9 nucleotides line up with TRBD1. J was trimmed by 2 bases and V by 0 bases; bases with no gene match: 8. The CDR3 consists of 17 residues. Germline V lookup: CDR1 LNHDA, CDR2 SQIVND (reference sequence). This CDR3 is CASSIEAGTGFPYEQYF. As DNA, the CDR3 is TGTGCCAGTAGTATAGAAGCCGGGACAGGGTTTCCCTACGAGCAGTACTTC.

This chain connects TRBV6-5 to TRBJ1-1; no clear D gene. The CDR3 contains 12 residues. With 5 bases removed from V and 4 bases from J, the gap between germline ends came to 8 bases. The germline V gene encodes CDR1 MNHEY and CDR2 SVGAGI. The CDR3 DNA reads as TGTGCCAGCAGTCTCTCGGGCACTGAAGCTTTCTTT. Translation: CASSLSGTEAFF.

The chain recombines TRBV10-3 with TRBJ2-7, with unresolved D. V lost 2 bases and J 1 base, leaving 15 bases between the germline ends. Germline V gene lookup returns CDR1 ENHRY and CDR2 SYGVKD. The CDR3 loop spans 16 amino acids. The CDR3 loop is CAISEKELLGSYEQYF. CDR3 DNA sequence: TGTGCCATCAGTGAGAAGGAGTTATTGGGGTCCTACGAGCAGTACTTC.

This clone was counted a single time. The chain combines TRBV25-1 with TRBJ1-2, with a possible D match to TRBD1 (5 bases). V was pared by 4 bases and J by 1 base, with 16 bases between. In germline, CDR1 is MGHDK, CDR2 SYGVNS. CDR3 length: 16 residues. CDR3 region: CASSAWDVGNNYGYTF. The DNA for the CDR3 is TGTGCCAGCAGTGCTTGGGACGTTGGGAATAACTATGGCTACACCTTC.

The chain carries TRBV19 and TRBJ1-3, with D possibly being TRBD1 (6 bases). Germline assignment: CDR1 LNHDA and CDR2 SQIVND (reference sequence). The CDR3 is 17 amino acids. Trimming removed 6 bases from V and 2 bases from J, with 20 bases in between. The CDR3 nucleotides read TGTGCCAGTAGAACCACTACAGGGAGGGGAGCTGGAAACACCATATATTTT. This sequence encodes CASRTTTGRGAGNTIYF.

The count of this clone is one. The rearrangement links TRBV12-3 or TRBV12-4 to TRBJ1-6, with a possible D match to TRBD1 (5 bases). This CDR3 has 13 amino acids. Trimming stripped 3 bases from V and 8 bases from J, with 8 bases between. CDR3 nucleotide sequence: TGTGCCAGCAGTTTGGTGGGGCATTCACCCCTCCACTTT. It translates to CASSLVGHSPLHF.

The rearrangement joins TRBV10-3 to TRBJ1-5; 7 positions agree with TRBD1. Germline loops: CDR1 ENHRY, CDR2 SYGVKD. After removal of 6 bases from V and 7 bases from J, the junction contained 9 bases not matched to a gene. The CDR3 has 14 residues. CDR3 bases: TGTGCCATCAGCCTCGGACAGGAGGGGCAGCCCCAGCATTTT. It yields the protein CAISLGQEGQPQHF.

The CDR3 region has the DNA TGTGCCAGCAGTGAAGCGTGGCGTGGCGGGGCTGAAGCTTTCTTT. Encoded protein: CASSEAWRGGAEAFF. V gene TRBV6-1 combines with J gene TRBJ1-1; D call uncertain. This CDR3 has 15 residues. V lost 0 bases and J lost 6, with 14 bases in between. Germline V gene data show CDR1 as MNHNS and CDR2 as SASEGT.

The chain links TRBV2 to TRBJ2-7; a weak D match, TRBD2 (5 bases). The CDR3 length is 14 residues. V was trimmed by 6 bases and J by 1 base, leaving 13 bases between them. Germline loops: CDR1 SNHLY, CDR2 FYNNEI. The CDR3 DNA reads as TGTGCCAGCAGGCCGGACGGAGGTTCCTACGAGCAGTACTTC. Residues: CASRPDGGSYEQYF.

The chain is built from TRBV29-1 and TRBJ2-3, with a tentative D call TRBD1 (6 bases). The V and J ends lost 0 bases and 4 bases respectively, with 8 bases between them. Germline V gene sequence: CDR1 SQVTM, CDR2 ANQGSEA. The CDR3 runs to 13 residues. This CDR3 is CSVEEDSPDTQYF. The CDR3 DNA follows: TGCAGCGTTGAAGAGGACAGTCCAGATACGCAGTATTTT.

The J gene is TRBJ1-1, the V gene TRBV6-5; D is unclear. This CDR3 is 15 amino acids long. V was shortened by 7 bases and J by 3 bases, with 18 bases between the two germline ends. Germline V gives CDR1 MNHEY, CDR2 SVGAGI. CDR3 loop: CASIRVNRLDTEAFF. CDR3 DNA: TGTGCCAGCATTCGAGTTAATCGGTTGGACACTGAAGCTTTCTTT.

This chain links TRBV18 with TRBJ2-7, with no clear D. This CDR3 comprises 13 residues. Looked up from germline, CDR1 is KGHSH and CDR2 is LQKENI. The V and J ends lost 5 bases and 3 bases respectively, with 11 bases between them. The CDR3 bases are TGTGCCAGCTCATCGTCCGGAGTCTACGAGCAGTACTTC. Amino acids: CASSSSGVYEQYF.

V and J are TRBV29-1 and TRBJ1-1; 9 bases match TRBD1. The germline gives CDR1 SQVTM, CDR2 ANQGSEA. This CDR3 comprises 13 residues. Trimming removed 7 bases from V and 3 bases from J; junction bases left unmatched: 6. CDR3 sequence (DNA): TGCAGCGCCCACACAGGGGGCTACACTGAAGCTTTCTTT. Translating gives CSAHTGGYTEAFF. Combining the CDR3 with reference TRBV29-1 and TRBJ1-1 gives the whole variable domain SAVISQKPSRDICQRGTSLTIQCQVDSQVTMMFWYRQQPGQSLTLIATANQGSEATYESGFVIDKFPISRPNLTFSTLTVSNMSPEDSSIYLCSAHTGGYTEAFFGQGTRLTVV.

This chain connects TRBV3-1 (or the pseudogene TRBV3-2) to TRBJ2-2; no clear D gene. V was cut by 0 bases and J by 8 bases, with 13 bases left in between. The CDR3 sequence is 15 residues long. CDR1 is LGHDT and CDR2 is YNNKEL in the germline V gene (reference sequence). The CDR3 here is CASSQDLRRSGELFF. CDR3 nucleotides: TGTGCCAGCAGCCAAGACCTCCGCCGGTCTGGGGAGCTGTTTTTT.

J is TRBJ1-4 and V is TRBV11-2; D is perhaps TRBD1 (5 bases). CDR1 SGHAT and CDR2 FQNNGV come from the germline V gene. The CDR3 contains 14 residues. V was clipped by 1 base and J by 8 bases, with 11 bases between them. In nucleotides, the CDR3 is TGTGCCAGCAGCTTAGCAAGGGGAGGCGAAAAACTGTTTTTT. Translating gives CASSLARGGEKLFF.

J is TRBJ1-1 and V is TRBV9; D perhaps matches TRBD1 (5 bases). The CDR3 has 16 amino acids. Trimming removed 3 bases at V and 2 bases at J, with 17 bases between. The germline CDR1 and CDR2 sequences are SGDLS and YYNGEE. The DNA of the CDR3 is TGTGCCAGCAGCGCACCGAGGGGACTAATTAACACTGAAGCTTTCTTT. Translating gives CASSAPRGLINTEAFF. Using reference TRBV9 and TRBJ1-1 for the parts outside the CDR3, the full variable domain is DSGVTQTPKHLITATGQRVTLRCSPRSGDLSVYWYQQSLDQGLQFLIQYYNGEERAKGNILERFSAQQFPDLHSELNLSSLELGDSALYFCASSAPRGLINTEAFFGQGTRLTVV.

This clone was seen a handful of times. The genes are TRBV7-6 and TRBJ2-2, with 10 nucleotides matching TRBD1. The germline V gene has CDR1 SGHVS and CDR2 FNYEAQ. Unmatched junction bases numbered 10, after V lost 5 bases and J lost 7 bases. The CDR3 loop spans 16 amino acids. The CDR3 protein is CASSSSDRGYGGELFF. For the CDR3, the DNA is TGTGCCAGCAGCAGCTCGGACAGGGGGTATGGCGGGGAGCTGTTTTTT.

The rearrangement uses TRBV27 and TRBJ1-1, with D hard to call. Germline CDR1 and CDR2: MNHEY and SMNVEV (reference sequence). Deletions cut 8 bases from V and 1 base from J, with 17 bases between. This CDR3 comprises 15 residues. CDR3 DNA sequence: TGTGCCAGCGGAACCAACAAAGGGAGGAACACTGAAGCTTTCTTT. The encoded protein is CASGTNKGRNTEAFF.

CDR3 amino acids: CASSTHYNEQFF. In nucleotides, the CDR3 is TGCGCCAGCAGCACTCATTACAATGAGCAGTTCTTC. The chain couples TRBV5-1 to TRBJ2-1; no definite D call. There are 12 residues in the CDR3. Per germline, CDR1 SGHRS and CDR2 YFSETQ. With 4 bases removed from V and 4 bases from J, the gap between germline ends came to 6 bases.

This chain connects TRBV6-1 to TRBJ1-3; D not resolved. The germline CDR1 and CDR2 sequences are MNHNS and SASEGT. The V and J ends lost 3 bases and 0 bases respectively, with 9 bases between them. The CDR3 runs 15 residues. Here the CDR3 DNA reads TGTGCCAGCAGTGACGCCGGCGTCTCTGGAAACACCATATATTTT. Amino acid sequence: CASSDAGVSGNTIYF.

The chain carries TRBV5-1 and TRBJ2-7; 10 bases are shared with TRBD2. The J segment lost 1 base and the V segment lost 1 base, leaving 2 bases of the junction unmatched. In germline, CDR1 is SGHRS, CDR2 YFSETQ. The CDR3 is 15 residues long. CDR3 amino acids: CASSLSTSGSYEQYF. The CDR3 nucleotides read TGCGCCAGCAGCTTGTCGACTAGCGGGTCCTACGAGCAGTACTTC.